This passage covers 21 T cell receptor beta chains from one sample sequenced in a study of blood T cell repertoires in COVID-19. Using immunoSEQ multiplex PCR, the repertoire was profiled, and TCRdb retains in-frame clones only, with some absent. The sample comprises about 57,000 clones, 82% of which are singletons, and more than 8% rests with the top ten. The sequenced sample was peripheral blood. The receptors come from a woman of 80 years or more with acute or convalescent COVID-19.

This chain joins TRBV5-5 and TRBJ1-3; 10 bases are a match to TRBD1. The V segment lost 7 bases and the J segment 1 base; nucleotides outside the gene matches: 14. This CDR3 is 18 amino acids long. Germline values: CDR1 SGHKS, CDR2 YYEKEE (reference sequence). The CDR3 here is CASLQLGTGVGSGNTIYF. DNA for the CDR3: TGTGCCAGCCTTCAATTGGGGACAGGGGTAGGATCTGGAAACACCATATATTTT.

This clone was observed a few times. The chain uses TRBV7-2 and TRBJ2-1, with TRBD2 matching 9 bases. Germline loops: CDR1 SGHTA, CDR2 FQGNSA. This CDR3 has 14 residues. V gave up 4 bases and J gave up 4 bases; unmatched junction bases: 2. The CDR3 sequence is CASSSGLAYNEQFF. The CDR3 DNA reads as TGTGCCAGCAGCTCCGGACTAGCGTACAATGAGCAGTTCTTC.

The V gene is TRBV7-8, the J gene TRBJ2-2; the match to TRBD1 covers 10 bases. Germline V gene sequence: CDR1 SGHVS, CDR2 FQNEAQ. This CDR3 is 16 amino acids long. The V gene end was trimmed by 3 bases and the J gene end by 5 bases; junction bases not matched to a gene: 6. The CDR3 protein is CASSFAGQGGTGELFF. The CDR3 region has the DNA TGTGCCAGCAGCTTCGCTGGACAGGGGGGTACCGGGGAGCTGTTTTTT.

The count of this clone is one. CDR3 coding DNA: TGTGCCAGCAGCTTAGAAGACAGGGGCCTCTACAATGAGCAGTTCTTC. Translated, it gives CASSLEDRGLYNEQFF. This chain links TRBV11-3 with TRBJ2-1; 8 bases map to TRBD1. Germline loops: CDR1 SGHNT, CDR2 YENEEA. The V gene end was trimmed by 0 bases and the J gene end by 3 bases; junction bases not matched to a gene: 4. CDR3 length: 16 residues. Drawing the rest from reference TRBV11-3 and TRBJ2-1, the complete variable domain is EAGVVQSPRYKIIEKKQPVAFWCNPISGHNTLYWYLQNLGQGPELLIRYENEEAVDDSQLPKDRFSAERLKGVDSTLKIQPAELGDSAVYLCASSLEDRGLYNEQFFGPGTRLTVL.

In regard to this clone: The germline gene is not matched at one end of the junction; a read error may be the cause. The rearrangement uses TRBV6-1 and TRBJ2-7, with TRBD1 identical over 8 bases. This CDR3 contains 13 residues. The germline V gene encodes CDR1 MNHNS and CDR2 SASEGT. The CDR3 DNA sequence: TGTGCCAGCAGTGATGGATTGGCCAGGACAGGGAATTTC. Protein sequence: CASSDGLARTGNF.

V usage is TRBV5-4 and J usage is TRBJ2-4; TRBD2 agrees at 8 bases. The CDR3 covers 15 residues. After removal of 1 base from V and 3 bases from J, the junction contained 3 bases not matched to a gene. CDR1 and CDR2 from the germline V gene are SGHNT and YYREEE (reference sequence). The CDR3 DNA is TGTGCCAGCAGCTTGCGGGGGGGCAGCAAAAACATTCAGTACTTC. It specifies CASSLRGGSKNIQYF.

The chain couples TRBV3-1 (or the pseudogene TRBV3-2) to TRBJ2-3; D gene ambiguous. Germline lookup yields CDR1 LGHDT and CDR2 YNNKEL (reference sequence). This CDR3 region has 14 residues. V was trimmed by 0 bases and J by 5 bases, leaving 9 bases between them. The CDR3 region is CASSQDAGVDTQYF. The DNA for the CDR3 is TGTGCCAGCAGCCAAGACGCAGGCGTAGATACGCAGTATTTT.

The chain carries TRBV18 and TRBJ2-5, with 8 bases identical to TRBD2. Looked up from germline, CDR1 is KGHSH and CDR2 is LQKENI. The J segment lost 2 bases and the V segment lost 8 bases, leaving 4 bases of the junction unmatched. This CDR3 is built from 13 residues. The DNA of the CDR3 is TGTGCCAGCCGAGCGGGAGTGCAAGAGACCCAGTACTTC. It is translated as CASRAGVQETQYF.

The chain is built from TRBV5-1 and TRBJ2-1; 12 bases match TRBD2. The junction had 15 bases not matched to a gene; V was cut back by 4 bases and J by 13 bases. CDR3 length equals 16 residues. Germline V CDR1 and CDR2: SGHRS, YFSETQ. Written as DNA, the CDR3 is TGCGCCAGCAGCCACGGGACTAGCGGGTCCTCAGTCGTACAGTTCTTC. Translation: CASSHGTSGSSVVQFF.

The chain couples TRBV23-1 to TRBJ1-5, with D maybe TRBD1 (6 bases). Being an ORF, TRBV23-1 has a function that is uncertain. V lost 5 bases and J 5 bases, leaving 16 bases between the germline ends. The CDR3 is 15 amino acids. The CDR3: CASSNRERFDQPQHF. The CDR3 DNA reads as TGCGCCAGCAGTAACAGGGAGAGGTTCGATCAGCCCCAGCATTTT.

The CDR3 nucleotides are TGCGCCAGCAGCTCCGGCGGGGGGGCATTAAGCTCCTACAATGAGCAGTTCTTC. It yields the protein CASSSGGGALSSYNEQFF. This chain connects TRBV5-1 to TRBJ2-1; 9 bases map to TRBD2. The CDR3 sequence is 18 residues long. V shed 3 bases and J 0 bases; nucleotides not matched to a gene: 10. Germline lookup yields CDR1 SGHRS and CDR2 YFSETQ.

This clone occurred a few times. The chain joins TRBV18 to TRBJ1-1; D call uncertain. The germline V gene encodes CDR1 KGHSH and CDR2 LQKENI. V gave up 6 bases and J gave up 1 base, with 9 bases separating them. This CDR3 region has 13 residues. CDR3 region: CASSQAGNTEAFF. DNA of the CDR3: TGTGCCAGCTCCCAGGCGGGGAACACTGAAGCTTTCTTT.

The CDR3 nucleotides are TGTGCCAGCTCGTGGGACAGGGAAACCTACGAGCAGTACTTC. It specifies CASSWDRETYEQYF. V and J are TRBV28 and TRBJ2-7; 9 bases align to TRBD1. The CDR3 totals 14 residues. Germline V gives CDR1 MDHEN, CDR2 SYDVKM. The V and J ends lost 8 bases and 2 bases, in that order; junction bases with no gene match: 7. Drawing the rest from reference TRBV28 and TRBJ2-7, the complete variable domain is DVKVTQSSRYLVKRTGEKVFLECVQDMDHENMFWYRQDPGLGLRLIYFSYDVKMKEKGDIPEGYSVSREKKERFSLILESASTNQTSMYLCASSWDRETYEQYFGPGTRLTVT.

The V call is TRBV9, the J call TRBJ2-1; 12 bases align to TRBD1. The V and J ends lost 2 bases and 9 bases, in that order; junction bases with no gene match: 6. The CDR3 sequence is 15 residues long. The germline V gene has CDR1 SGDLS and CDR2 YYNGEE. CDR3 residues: CASSVMGQGASEQFF. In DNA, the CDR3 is TGTGCCAGCAGCGTGATGGGACAGGGGGCTAGTGAGCAGTTCTTC.

The CDR3 region is CASSDFRGPQPQHF. Written as DNA, the CDR3 is TGTGCCAGCAGTGATTTCAGGGGGCCTCAGCCCCAGCATTTT. The genes are TRBV6-1 and TRBJ1-5, with 8 bases matching TRBD1. After removal of 3 bases from V and 6 bases from J, the junction contained 4 bases not matched to a gene. CDR1 is MNHNS and CDR2 is SASEGT in the germline V gene. The CDR3 has 14 residues.

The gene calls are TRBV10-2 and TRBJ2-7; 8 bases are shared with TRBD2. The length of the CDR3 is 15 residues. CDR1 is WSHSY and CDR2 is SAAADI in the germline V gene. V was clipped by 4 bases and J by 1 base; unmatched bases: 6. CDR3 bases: TGCGCCAGCAGTGTTCGCGCGGGAGGATCCTACGAGCAGTACTTC. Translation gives CASSVRAGGSYEQYF.

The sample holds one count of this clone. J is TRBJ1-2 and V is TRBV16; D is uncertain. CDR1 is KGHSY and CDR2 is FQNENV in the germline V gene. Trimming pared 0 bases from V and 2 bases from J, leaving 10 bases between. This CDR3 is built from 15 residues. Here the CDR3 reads CASSQSPTSNYGYTF. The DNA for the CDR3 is TGTGCCAGCAGCCAATCCCCCACTTCCAACTATGGCTACACCTTC.

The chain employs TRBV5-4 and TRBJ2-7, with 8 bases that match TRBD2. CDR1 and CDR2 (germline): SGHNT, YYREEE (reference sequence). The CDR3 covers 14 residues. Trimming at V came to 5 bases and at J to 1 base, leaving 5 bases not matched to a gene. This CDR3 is CASSSGGASYEQYF. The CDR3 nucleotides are TGTGCCAGCAGTTCGGGGGGGGCTTCCTACGAGCAGTACTTC.

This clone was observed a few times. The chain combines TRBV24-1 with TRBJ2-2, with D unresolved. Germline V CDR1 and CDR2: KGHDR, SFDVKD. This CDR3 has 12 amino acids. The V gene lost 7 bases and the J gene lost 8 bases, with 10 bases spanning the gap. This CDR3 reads CATRNRVGELFF. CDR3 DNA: TGTGCCACCAGGAACCGAGTGGGGGAGCTGTTTTTT.

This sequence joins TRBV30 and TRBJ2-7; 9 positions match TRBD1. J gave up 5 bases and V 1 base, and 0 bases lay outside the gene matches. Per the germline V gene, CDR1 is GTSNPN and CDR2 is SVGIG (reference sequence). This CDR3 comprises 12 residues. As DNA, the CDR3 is TGTGCCTGGAGTGGGACAGGGGACGAGCAGTACTTC. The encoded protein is CAWSGTGDEQYF.

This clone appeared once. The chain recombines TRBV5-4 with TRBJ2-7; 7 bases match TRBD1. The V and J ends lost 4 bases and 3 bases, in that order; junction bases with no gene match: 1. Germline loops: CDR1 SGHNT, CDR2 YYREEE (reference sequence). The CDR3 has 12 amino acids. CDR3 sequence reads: CASSRDSYEQYF. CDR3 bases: TGTGCCAGCAGCAGGGACAGCTACGAGCAGTACTTC.